This T cell receptor beta chain was obtained from a study of CXCR3-negative and CXCR3-positive naive CD8 T cells. The CDR3 consists of 12 residues. Germline assignment: CDR1 SEHNR and CDR2 FQNEAQ (reference sequence). It was by 5' RACE with UMI labels that the TRB cDNA libraries were prepared. From its re-call of the 5' RACE reads, TCRdb lists each CDR3 protein once, without DNA. In total, the table holds thousands of distinct CDR3 sequences. About this clonotype: Its antigen is still unknown.

Broader study findings: Naive cells that were CXCR3-positive had more hydrophobic TRB CDR3s (compared with CXCR3-negative naive cells). Similar levels of surface CD5 were seen between naive subsets; TCR strength was inferred from TRB CDR3 properties.

This TCR derives from a human donor in good health. Some clones in this sample may be carry-over from other donors' samples. The sequenced material came from naive CXCR3- CD8+ T cells from blood. The subset here: CD45RO-CCR7+CD27+CD95- naive CD8+ T cells lacking CXCR3 (TNR3-). The rearrangement joins TRBV7-9 to TRBJ2-7. CDR3 loop: CASSPHSYEQYF.